This T cell receptor beta chain was recorded in a study of response to subunit inactivated influenza vaccine. The table lists this clonotype with many counts. TCRdb analysed the RT-PCR reads with MiXCR anew, one entry per CDR3 protein. The repertoire holds over 150,000 distinct CDR3 sequences, with roughly 11% as singletons. The CDR3 sequence is 16 residues long. V trimming: 5 bases; J trimming: 6 bases; junction bases outside the gene matches: 8. Germline V gives CDR1 KGHSH, CDR2 LQKENI. The sample in question was non-naive T cells sorted from PBMCs, obtained roughly 46 days after vaccination. The TCR was taken from a man aged 45 to 65 who received an inactivated influenza vaccine. The rearrangement links TRBV18 to TRBJ2-1; 12 bases are a match to TRBD2. CDR3 nucleotide sequence: TGTGCCAGCTCAGTTGGACTAGCGGGGACAGGCAATGAGCAGTTCTTC. This sequence encodes CASSVGLAGTGNEQFF.